This TCR beta chain is from a study of blood T cell repertoires in COVID-19. Overall study: COVID-19 samples collected from the United States, Italy and Spain covered acute and convalescent phases. Nucleic acid was either cDNA or gDNA, and it came from T cells, B-cell-depleted T cells, or PBMCs.

Original analysis: Reference gene primers were amplified, and this amplification served to estimate nucleated cell counts. Some clones are missing from TCRdb's copy, which holds only in-frame ones; the method was immunoSEQ multiplex PCR. That table gives V, J and clone size, and the DNA gave D and trimming. The sample records over 350,000 clones, approximately 90% being singletons. Material: peripheral blood. This clonotype was sampled from a woman aged 30 to 39 with acute or convalescent COVID-19.

The CDR3 bases are TGTGCCAGCAGCTTCCGGGATTCACCCCTCCACTTT. It specifies CASSFRDSPLHF. The chain combines TRBV13 with TRBJ1-6; D uncertain. V shed 3 bases and J shed 8 bases, with 5 bases lying between them. The CDR3 sequence is 12 residues long. The germline CDR1 and CDR2 sequences are PRHDT and FYEKMQ (reference sequence). Complete variable domain (other parts from reference TRBV13 and TRBJ1-6): AAGVIQSPRHLIKEKRETATLKCYPIPRHDTVYWYQQGPGQDPQFLISFYEKMQSDKGSIPDRFSAQQFSDYHSELNMSSLELGDSALYFCASSFRDSPLHFGNGTRLTVT.